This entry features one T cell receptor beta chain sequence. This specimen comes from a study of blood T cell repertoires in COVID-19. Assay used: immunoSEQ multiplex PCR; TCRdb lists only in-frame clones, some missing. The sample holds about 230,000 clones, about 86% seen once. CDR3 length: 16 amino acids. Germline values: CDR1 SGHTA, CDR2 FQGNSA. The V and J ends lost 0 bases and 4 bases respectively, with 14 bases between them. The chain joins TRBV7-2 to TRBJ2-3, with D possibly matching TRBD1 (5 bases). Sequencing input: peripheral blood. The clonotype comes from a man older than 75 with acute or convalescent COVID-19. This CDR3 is CASSLAGVGVADTQYF. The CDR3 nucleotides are TGTGCCAGCAGCTTAGCAGGGGTTGGGGTTGCAGATACGCAGTATTTT.